This T cell receptor beta chain was recovered during a study of shared clonotypes between healthy human individuals. Notes on this clone: What it recognizes is unknown.

This CDR3 contains 12 residues. The V end lost 5 bases, the J end lost 4 bases, and 9 bases lay between the germline ends. Germline V gives CDR1 MNHEY, CDR2 SVGAGI. Overall study findings and caveats: It was the non-shared clonotypes that had lower generation probabilities than clonotypes shared by all four donors.

Repertoires were generated with immunoSEQ multiplex PCR, while TCRdb's copy carries only in-frame clones and drops some. This sample has over 1.5 million clones, with around 98% found just once. The V and J genes are TRBV6-5 and TRBJ2-7, with a tentative D call TRBD2 (5 bases). This sequence was found in a man aged 25 to 45 in good health. The sample was naive CD4+ T cells sorted from blood. Subset specified: CD45RA+ positively selected. This CDR3 reads CASSMGDYEQYF. In DNA form, the CDR3 reads TGTGCCAGCAGTATGGGAGATTACGAGCAGTACTTC.